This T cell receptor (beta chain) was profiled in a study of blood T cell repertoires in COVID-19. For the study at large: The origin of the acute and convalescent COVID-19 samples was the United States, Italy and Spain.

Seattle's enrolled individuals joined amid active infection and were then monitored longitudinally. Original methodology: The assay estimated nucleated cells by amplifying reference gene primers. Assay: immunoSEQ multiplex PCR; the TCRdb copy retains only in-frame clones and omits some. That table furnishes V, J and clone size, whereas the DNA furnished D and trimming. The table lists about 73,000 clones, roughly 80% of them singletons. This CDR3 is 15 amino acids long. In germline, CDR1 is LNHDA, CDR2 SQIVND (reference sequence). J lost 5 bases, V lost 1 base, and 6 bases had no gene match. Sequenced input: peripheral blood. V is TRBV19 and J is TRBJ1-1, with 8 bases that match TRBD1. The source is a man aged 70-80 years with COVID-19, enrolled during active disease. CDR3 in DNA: TGTGCCAGTAGTATAGGGGGACAGGTGAGAACTGAAGCTTTCTTT. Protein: CASSIGGQVRTEAFF.